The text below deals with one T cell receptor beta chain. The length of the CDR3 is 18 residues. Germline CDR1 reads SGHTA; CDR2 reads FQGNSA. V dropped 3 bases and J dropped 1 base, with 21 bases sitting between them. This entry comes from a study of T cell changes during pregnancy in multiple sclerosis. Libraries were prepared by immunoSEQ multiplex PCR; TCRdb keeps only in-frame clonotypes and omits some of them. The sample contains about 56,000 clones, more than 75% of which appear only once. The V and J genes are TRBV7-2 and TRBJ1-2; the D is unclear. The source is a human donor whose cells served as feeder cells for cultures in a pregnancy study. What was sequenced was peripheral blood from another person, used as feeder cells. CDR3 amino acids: CASSFNEWAGTINYGYTF. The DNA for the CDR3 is TGTGCCAGCAGCTTTAATGAGTGGGCAGGCACCATTAACTATGGCTACACCTTC.